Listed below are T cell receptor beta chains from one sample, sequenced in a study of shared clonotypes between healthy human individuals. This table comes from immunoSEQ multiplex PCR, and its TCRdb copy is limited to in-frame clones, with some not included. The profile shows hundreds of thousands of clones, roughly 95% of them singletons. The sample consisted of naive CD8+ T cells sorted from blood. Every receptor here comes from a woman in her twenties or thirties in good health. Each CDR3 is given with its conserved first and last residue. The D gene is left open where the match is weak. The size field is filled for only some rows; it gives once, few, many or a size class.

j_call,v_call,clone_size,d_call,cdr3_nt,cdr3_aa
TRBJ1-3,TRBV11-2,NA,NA,TGTGCCAGCAGCTTAGATCCCGGAATCCCCATATATTTT,CASSLDPGIPIYF
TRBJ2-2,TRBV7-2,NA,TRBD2,TGTGCCAGCAGCTCTAGCGGGAGGTACACCGGGGAGCTGTTTTTT,CASSSSGRYTGELFF
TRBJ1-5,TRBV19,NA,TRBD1,TGTGCCAGTAGCCCCGGACAGGGATATCAGCCCCAGCATTTT,CASSPGQGYQPQHF
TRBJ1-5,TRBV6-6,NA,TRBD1,TGTGCCAGCAGTGCCGACAGGGTGTATCAGCCCCAGCATTTT,CASSADRVYQPQHF
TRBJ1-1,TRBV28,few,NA,TGTGCCAGCAGTTTACAGGGTCACACTGAAGCTTTCTTT,CASSLQGHTEAFF
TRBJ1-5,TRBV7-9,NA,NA,TGTGCCAGCAGGGACGGATTACATCAGCCCCAGCATTTT,CASRDGLHQPQHF
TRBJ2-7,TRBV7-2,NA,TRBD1,TGTGCCAGCAGTTCAGACAGGGGGGCCTCCTACGAGCAGTACTTC,CASSSDRGASYEQYF
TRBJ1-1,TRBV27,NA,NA,TGTGCCAGCAGTGCCTCCGCAGGGGAAACATACACTGAAGCTTTCTTT,CASSASAGETYTEAFF
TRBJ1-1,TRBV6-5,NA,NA,TGTGCCAGCGGGGACTATGAAGCTTTCTTT,CASGDYEAFF
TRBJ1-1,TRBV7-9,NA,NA,TGTGCCAGCAACTCTGGAGTCATGAACACTGAAGCTTTCTTT,CASNSGVMNTEAFF
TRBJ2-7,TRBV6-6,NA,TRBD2,TGTGCCAGCAGCCCCCAGCGGGACTACGAGCAGTACTTC,CASSPQRDYEQYF
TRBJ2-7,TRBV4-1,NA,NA,TGCGCCAGCAGCCAAGATTGGGCTAGCGGAGGGGGTTACGAGCAGTACTTC,CASSQDWASGGGYEQYF
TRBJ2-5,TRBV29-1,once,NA,TGCAGCGTTGAAGCTGGGGGGGAGACCCAGTACTTC,CSVEAGGETQYF
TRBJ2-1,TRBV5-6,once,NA,TGTGCCAGCAGCCCGGAGGGACAGTTTGTGGATGAGCAGTTCTTC,CASSPEGQFVDEQFF
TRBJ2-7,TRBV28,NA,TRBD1,TGTGCCAGCAGTAGATGGGACAGGGGTCCCGAGCAGTACTTC,CASSRWDRGPEQYF
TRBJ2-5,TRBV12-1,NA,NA,TGTGCCAGCAGCGACGAACAGACTAGCGGTCAAGAGACCCAGTACTTC,CASSDEQTSGQETQYF
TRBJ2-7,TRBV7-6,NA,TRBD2,TGTGCCAGCAGCTTATCCGGGACTAGCGACTACGAGCAGTACTTC,CASSLSGTSDYEQYF
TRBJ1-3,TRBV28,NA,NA,TGTGCCAGCCGGGGCGCAGGAAACACCATATATTTT,CASRGAGNTIYF
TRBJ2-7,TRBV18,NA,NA,TGTGCCAGCTCACCTGCTCTAGCTCGGGAGCAGTACTTC,CASSPALAREQYF
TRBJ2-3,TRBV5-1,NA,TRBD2,TGCGCCAGCAGCTTCCTACTAGCGGGCAGCACAGATACGCAGTATTTT,CASSFLLAGSTDTQYF
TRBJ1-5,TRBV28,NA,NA,TGTGCCAGCAGTTTAGAGGGTAGGAGCAATCAGCCCCAGCATTTT,CASSLEGRSNQPQHF
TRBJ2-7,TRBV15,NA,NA,TGTGCCACCAGCAGAGCGGGGCAGGGCCTCTCCTACGAGCAGTACTTC,CATSRAGQGLSYEQYF
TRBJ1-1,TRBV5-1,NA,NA,TGCGCCAGCAGCTTGGGACACGACGGGTCGCTCCCTGAAGCTTTCTTT,CASSLGHDGSLPEAFF
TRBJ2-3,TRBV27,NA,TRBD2,TGTGCCAGCAGTTCGATAGCGGGACCACTACTAAGGACAGATACGCAGTATTTT,CASSSIAGPLLRTDTQYF
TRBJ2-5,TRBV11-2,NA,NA,TGTGCCAGCAGCCCCGCTCTACCTGACAGGTACCAAGAGACCCAGTACTTC,CASSPALPDRYQETQYF
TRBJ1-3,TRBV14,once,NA,TGTGCCAGCAGCCAAGGGCGGAGCTACTCTGGAAACACCATATATTTT,CASSQGRSYSGNTIYF
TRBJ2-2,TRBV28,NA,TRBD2,TGTGCCAGCTTAGCGGGAGCCGGGGAGCTGTTTTTT,CASLAGAGELFF
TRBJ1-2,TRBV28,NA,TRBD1,TGTGCCAGCAGTTTAAGGTTTTACAGGGGGATCTATGGCTACACCTTC,CASSLRFYRGIYGYTF
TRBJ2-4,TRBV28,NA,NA,TGTGCCAGCAACGCGCCCACCAAAAACATTCAGTACTTC,CASNAPTKNIQYF
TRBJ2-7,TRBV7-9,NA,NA,TGTGCCAGCAGCTCTCGACCGAACGAGCAGTACTTC,CASSSRPNEQYF
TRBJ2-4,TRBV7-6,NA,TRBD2,TGTGCCAGCAGTCCGCGGTCTAGCGGGAGGGCTAGCATTCAGTACTTC,CASSPRSSGRASIQYF
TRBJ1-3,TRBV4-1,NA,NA,TGCGCCAGCAGCCAAGCGGGGGCGATGACTGGAAACACCATATATTTT,CASSQAGAMTGNTIYF
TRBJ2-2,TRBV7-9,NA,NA,TGTGCCAGCCCAATCACGGACGGACAATACACCGGGGAGCTGTTTTTT,CASPITDGQYTGELFF
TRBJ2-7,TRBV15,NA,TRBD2,TGTGCCACCAGCAGAGATCGGGGGGGCTACGAGCAGTACTTC,CATSRDRGGYEQYF
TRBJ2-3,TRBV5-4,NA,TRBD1,TGTGCCAGCAGCCCCGACAGGGGATGGACAGATACGCAGTATTTT,CASSPDRGWTDTQYF
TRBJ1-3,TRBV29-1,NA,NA,TGCAGCGTTGAAGATATGGGGGGCTCTGGAAACACCATATATTTT,CSVEDMGGSGNTIYF
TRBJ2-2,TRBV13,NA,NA,TGTGCCAGCCGGCGGAGGGCTAAGGGGGGAAGCACCGGGGAGCTGTTTTTT,CASRRRAKGGSTGELFF
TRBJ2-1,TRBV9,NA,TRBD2,TGTGCCAGCAGCGCGTACCCCGGGACTAGCGGCATTGATGAGCAGTTCTTC,CASSAYPGTSGIDEQFF
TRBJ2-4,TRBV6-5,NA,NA,TGTGCCAGCAGTAGTAGGACAGTACCCAAAAACATTCAGTACTTC,CASSSRTVPKNIQYF
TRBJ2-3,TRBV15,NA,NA,TGTGCCACCAGCAGGAGGGGGAACACAGATACGCAGTATTTT,CATSRRGNTDTQYF
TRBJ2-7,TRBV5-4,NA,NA,TGTGCCAGCAGCTTCCAAGGGGGGGGCGACGAGCAGTACTTC,CASSFQGGGDEQYF
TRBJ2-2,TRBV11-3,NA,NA,TGTGCCAGCAGCTTAGTGAGTGGGACGACCGGGGAGCTGTTTTTT,CASSLVSGTTGELFF
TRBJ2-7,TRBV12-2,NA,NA,TGTGCAAGTCGCTTATTGGGGCGGAGCGGGTACGAGCAGTACTTC,CASRLLGRSGYEQYF
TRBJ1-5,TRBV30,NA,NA,TGTGCCTGGAGTGCCCCGGAGAGGGCCAGCAATCAGCCCCAGCATTTT,CAWSAPERASNQPQHF
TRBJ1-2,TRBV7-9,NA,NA,TGTGCCAGCAGCTCGGAAGGGCAGGCCGGCTACACCTTC,CASSSEGQAGYTF
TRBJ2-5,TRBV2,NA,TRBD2,TGTGCCAGCAGTGAGGGACTAGCGGGATTTATCTACGAGACCCAGTACTTC,CASSEGLAGFIYETQYF
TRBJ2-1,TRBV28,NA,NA,TGTGCCAGCAGCCCCATCATCGGACTTGGAGGCAATGAGCAGTTCTTC,CASSPIIGLGGNEQFF
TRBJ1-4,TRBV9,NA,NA,TGTGCCAGCAGCGCGGGAGCTGCCAATGAAAAACTGTTTTTT,CASSAGAANEKLFF
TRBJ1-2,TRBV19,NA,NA,TGTGCCAGTAGTCGACGAGGGATCTATGGCTACACCTTC,CASSRRGIYGYTF
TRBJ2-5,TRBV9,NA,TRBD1,TGTGCCAGCAGCGTAGAGGGGACAGGGCCGGGAGAGACCCAGTACTTC,CASSVEGTGPGETQYF
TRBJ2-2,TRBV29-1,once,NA,TGCAGCGTTGAAGGAGGGGTGGGCACCGGGGAGCTGTTTTTT,CSVEGGVGTGELFF
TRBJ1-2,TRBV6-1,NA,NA,TGTGCCAGCAGTGAAGTCACTTACTATGGCTACACCTTC,CASSEVTYYGYTF